This is a list of T cell receptor beta chains from one sample in a study of blood T cell repertoires in COVID-19. The method was immunoSEQ multiplex PCR; TCRdb's version includes in-frame clones alone and lacks a portion of them. The table lists around 20,000 clones, roughly nine tenths of them singletons. The source material was peripheral blood. These receptors were collected from a human donor with active COVID-19. The donor label of this sample is uncertain. CDR3s include the opening cysteine and the closing phenylalanine or tryptophan. D genes are given only for firm matches. For some rows the clone size is stated as once, few or many, or as a class when expanded; others skip it.

d_call	v_call	clone_size	j_call	cdr3_aa	cdr3_nt
-	TRBV5-4	-	TRBJ2-3	CASSSGHSESTDTQYF	TGTGCCAGCAGCTCGGGACATTCGGAGAGCACAGATACGCAGTATTTT
TRBD1	TRBV5-1	-	TRBJ2-2	CASSLQGAGDTGELFF	TGCGCCAGCAGCCTACAGGGGGCTGGGGACACCGGGGAGCTGTTTTTT
-	TRBV6-5	-	TRBJ1-2	CASRDTLNYGYTF	TGTGCCAGCAGGGACACACTAAACTATGGCTACACCTTC
TRBD2	TRBV18	-	TRBJ2-7	CASSPTSGGAEEQYF	TGTGCCAGCTCACCTACTAGCGGGGGGGCGGAGGAGCAGTACTTC
-	TRBV3-1/TRBV3-2	-	TRBJ1-2	CASSRRGDGYTF	TGTGCCAGCAGCCGGCGGGGCGATGGCTACACCTTC
-	TRBV21-1	once	TRBJ1-2	CASSKGGNFNYGYTF	TGTGCCAGCAGCAAGGGGGGGAATTTTAACTATGGCTACACCTTC
TRBD1	TRBV15	-	TRBJ2-3	CATSRDGQGAPTDTQYF	TGTGCCACCAGCAGAGATGGACAGGGGGCGCCGACAGATACGCAGTATTTT
TRBD1	TRBV9	-	TRBJ1-6	CASSSTGASYNSPLHF	TGTGCCAGCAGCTCAACAGGGGCCTCCTATAATTCACCCCTCCACTTT
TRBD1	TRBV4-2	-	TRBJ1-2	CASSQAGTGGVNYGYSMGTF	TGTGCCAGCAGCCAAGCAGGGACAGGGGGCGTTAACTATGGCTACTCTATGGGAACCTTC
TRBD2	TRBV19	-	TRBJ2-2	CASSMLREGGTGELFF	TGTGCCAGTAGTATGCTGCGGGAGGGGGGCACCGGGGAGCTGTTTTTT
-	TRBV6-1	-	TRBJ1-5	CASSEVAINQPQHF	TGTGCCAGCAGTGAGGTGGCAATCAATCAGCCCCAGCATTTT
TRBD2	TRBV5-4	-	TRBJ2-2	CASSPSSGRGSGELFF	TGTGCCAGCAGCCCCTCTAGCGGGAGAGGTTCCGGGGAGCTGTTTTTT
TRBD2	TRBV30	-	TRBJ2-3	CAWSSPGGGLTDTQYF	TGTGCCTGGAGTTCGCCGGGGGGAGGGCTCACAGATACGCAGTATTTT
-	TRBV7-3	-	TRBJ2-3	CASSSTQRTDTQYF	TGTGCCAGCAGCTCTACACAGCGCACAGATACGCAGTATTTT
-	TRBV30	-	TRBJ2-3	CAWRQGTSTDTQYF	TGTGCCTGGAGACAGGGGACTAGCACAGATACGCAGTATTTT
-	TRBV5-4	-	TRBJ2-1	CASSPDPLYRRSYNEQFF	TGTGCCAGCAGCCCCGATCCCTTGTATAGGAGGTCCTACAATGAGCAGTTCTTC
-	TRBV5-6	-	TRBJ2-4	CASSLGGGGKNIQYF	TGTGCCAGCAGCTTGGGGGGAGGAGGCAAAAACATTCAGTACTTC
-	TRBV11-3	-	TRBJ2-7	CASSKTREHEQYF	TGTGCCAGCAGCAAGACTAGGGAGCACGAGCAGTACTTC
TRBD2	TRBV11-2	once	TRBJ2-1	CASSSPLGSSGGNEQFF	TGTGCCAGCAGCTCTCCCCTGGGGTCTAGCGGGGGCAATGAGCAGTTCTTC
TRBD1	TRBV5-4	-	TRBJ1-1	CASSLSQGPYTEAFF	TGTGCCAGCAGCTTGTCACAGGGGCCCTACACTGAAGCTTTCTTT
-	TRBV7-9	-	TRBJ2-7	CASSGRVGARAKGYEQYF	TGTGCCAGCAGCGGCCGGGTGGGGGCCCGGGCTAAAGGTTACGAGCAGTACTTC
-	TRBV4-3	-	TRBJ1-6	CASSQVQDYNSPLHF	TGCGCCAGCAGCCAAGTACAGGACTATAATTCACCCCTCCACTTT
TRBD2	TRBV28	-	TRBJ2-7	CASSPAGLAGGEQYF	TGTGCCAGCAGCCCGGCAGGTCTAGCGGGAGGCGAGCAGTACTTC
-	TRBV2	-	TRBJ2-7	CASSPRDRTSSYEQYF	TGTGCCAGCAGTCCCCGAGACAGGACTAGTTCCTACGAGCAGTACTTC
-	TRBV6-5	-	TRBJ2-6	CASSRHVSGANVLTF	TGTGCCAGCAGTAGACACGTCTCTGGGGCCAACGTCCTGACTTTC
TRBD2	TRBV7-2	-	TRBJ2-7	CASSLDRLAGSYEQYF	TGTGCCAGCAGCTTAGATCGGCTAGCGGGAAGCTACGAGCAGTACTTC
TRBD2	TRBV15	-	TRBJ2-5	CATSAPGLAASRGAQYF	TGTGCCACCAGCGCACCGGGACTAGCGGCCTCCCGGGGGGCCCAGTACTTC
TRBD2	TRBV3-1/TRBV3-2	once	TRBJ2-1	CASSPTSSGRSYNEQFF	TGTGCCAGCAGCCCCACTTCTAGCGGGAGGTCCTACAATGAGCAGTTCTTC
TRBD2	TRBV5-4	few	TRBJ2-2	CASWDGGASGELFF	TGTGCCAGCTGGGACGGGGGGGCCTCCGGGGAGCTGTTTTTT
TRBD1	TRBV5-1	-	TRBJ2-3	CASSLIQQGADTQYF	TGCGCCAGCAGCTTGATACAGCAGGGGGCAGATACGCAGTATTTT
-	TRBV19	-	TRBJ1-4	CASSSAGVGEKLFF	TGTGCCAGTAGTTCAGCAGGGGTGGGTGAAAAACTGTTTTTT
TRBD2	TRBV3-1/TRBV3-2	-	TRBJ2-1	CASSQAMTAGGLFSYNEQFF	TGTGCCAGCAGCCAAGCCATGACAGCGGGAGGGCTTTTCTCCTACAATGAGCAGTTCTTC
TRBD2	TRBV28	-	TRBJ2-7	CASSVAGGSYEQYF	TGTGCCAGCAGCGTAGCGGGAGGCTCCTACGAGCAGTACTTC
-	TRBV4-2	-	TRBJ2-2	CASSQPTGVTGELFF	TGTGCCAGCAGCCAGCCGACGGGGGTAACCGGGGAGCTGTTTTTT
TRBD1	TRBV5-1	-	TRBJ2-6	CASTGDRGLPGANVLTF	TGCGCCAGCACCGGCGACAGGGGTCTTCCCGGGGCCAACGTCCTGACTTTC